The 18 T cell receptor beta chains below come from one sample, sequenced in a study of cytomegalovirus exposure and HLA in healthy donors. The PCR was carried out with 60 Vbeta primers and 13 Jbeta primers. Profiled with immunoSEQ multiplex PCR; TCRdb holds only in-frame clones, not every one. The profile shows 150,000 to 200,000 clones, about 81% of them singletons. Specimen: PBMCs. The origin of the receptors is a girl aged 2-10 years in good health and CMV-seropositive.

CDR3 coding DNA: TGCGCCAGCAGCCTTTTGCAGGGTAGCAATGAGCAGTTCTTC. Amino acids: CASSLLQGSNEQFF. V and J are TRBV5-1 and TRBJ2-1; D is possibly TRBD1 (5 bases). CDR1 and CDR2 (germline): SGHRS, YFSETQ. V shed 4 bases and J shed 6 bases, with 14 bases lying between them. This CDR3 region has 14 residues. The whole variable domain, filled in from reference TRBV5-1 and TRBJ2-1, reads KAGVTQTPRYLIKTRGQQVTLSCSPISGHRSVSWYQQTPGQGLQFLFEYFSETQRNKGNFPGRFSGRQFSNSRSEMNVSTLELGDSALYLCASSLLQGSNEQFFGPGTRLTVL.

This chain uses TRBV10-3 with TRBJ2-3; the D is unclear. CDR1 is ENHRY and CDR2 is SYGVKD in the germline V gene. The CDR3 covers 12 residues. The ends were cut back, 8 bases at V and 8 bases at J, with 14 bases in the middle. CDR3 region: CAIAESLGTQYF. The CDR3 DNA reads TGTGCCATCGCGGAATCCCTGGGTACGCAGTATTTT.

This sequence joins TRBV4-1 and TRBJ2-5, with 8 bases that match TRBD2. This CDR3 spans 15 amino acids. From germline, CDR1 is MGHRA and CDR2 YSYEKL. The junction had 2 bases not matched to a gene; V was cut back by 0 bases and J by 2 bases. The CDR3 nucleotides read TGCGCCAGCAGCCAAGACCCGGGGGGGCAAGAGACCCAGTACTTC. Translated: CASSQDPGGQETQYF.

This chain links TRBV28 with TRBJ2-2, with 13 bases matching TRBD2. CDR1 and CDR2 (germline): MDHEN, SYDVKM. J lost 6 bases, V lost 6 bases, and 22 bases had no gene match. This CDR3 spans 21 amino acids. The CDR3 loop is CASSSRVRGLAGVVLPGELFF. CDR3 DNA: TGTGCCAGCAGCAGCCGAGTCAGAGGACTAGCGGGAGTGGTTCTCCCCGGGGAGCTGTTTTTT.

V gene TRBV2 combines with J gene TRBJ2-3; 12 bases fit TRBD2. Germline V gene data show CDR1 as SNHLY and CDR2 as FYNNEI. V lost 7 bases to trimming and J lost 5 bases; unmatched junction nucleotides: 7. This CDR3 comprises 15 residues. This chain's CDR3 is CASKTSGRGVDTQYF. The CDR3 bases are TGTGCCAGCAAGACTAGCGGGAGAGGGGTAGATACGCAGTATTTT.

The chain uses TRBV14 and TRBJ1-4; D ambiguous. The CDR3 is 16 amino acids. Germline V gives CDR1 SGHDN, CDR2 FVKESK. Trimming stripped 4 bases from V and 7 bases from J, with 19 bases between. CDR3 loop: CASSLFVTLGGEKLFF. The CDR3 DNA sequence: TGTGCCAGCAGCCTGTTCGTGACCCTAGGAGGTGAAAAACTGTTTTTT. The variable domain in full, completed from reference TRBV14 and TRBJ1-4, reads EAGVTQFPSHSVIEKGQTVTLRCDPISGHDNLYWYRRVMGKEIKFLLHFVKESKQDESGMPNNRFLAERTGGTYSTLKVQPAELEDSGVYFCASSLFVTLGGEKLFFGSGTQLSVL.

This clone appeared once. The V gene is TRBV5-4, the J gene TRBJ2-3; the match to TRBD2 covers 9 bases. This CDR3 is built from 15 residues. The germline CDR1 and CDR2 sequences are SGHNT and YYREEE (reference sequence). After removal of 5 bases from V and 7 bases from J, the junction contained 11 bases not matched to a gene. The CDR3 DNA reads TGTGCCAGCAGTAGACTAGCGGCCCGCCCGCATACGCAGTATTTT. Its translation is CASSRLAARPHTQYF. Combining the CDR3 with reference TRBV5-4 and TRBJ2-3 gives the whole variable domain ETGVTQSPTHLIKTRGQQVTLRCSSQSGHNTVSWYQQALGQGPQFIFQYYREEENGRGNFPPRFSGLQFPNYSSELNVNALELDDSALYLCASSRLAARPHTQYFGPGTRLTVL.

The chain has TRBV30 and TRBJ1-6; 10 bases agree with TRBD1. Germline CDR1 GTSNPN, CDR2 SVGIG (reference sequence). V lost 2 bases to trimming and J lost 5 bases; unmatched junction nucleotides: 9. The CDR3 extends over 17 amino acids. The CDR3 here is CAWSRGWTGGNNSPLHF. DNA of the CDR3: TGTGCCTGGAGTCGGGGGTGGACAGGGGGAAATAATTCACCCCTCCACTTT. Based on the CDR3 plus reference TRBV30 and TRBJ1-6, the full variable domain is SQTIHQWPATLVQPVGSPLSLECTVEGTSNPNLYWYRQAAGRGLQLLFYSVGIGQISSEVPQNLSASRPQDRQFILSSKKLLLSDSGFYLCAWSRGWTGGNNSPLHFGNGTRLTVT.

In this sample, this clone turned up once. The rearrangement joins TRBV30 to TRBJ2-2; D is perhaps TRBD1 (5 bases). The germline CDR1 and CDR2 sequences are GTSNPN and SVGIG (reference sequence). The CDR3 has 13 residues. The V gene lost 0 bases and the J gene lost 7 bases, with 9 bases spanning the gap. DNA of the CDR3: TGTGCCTGGAGTGTACAGGTGCGCGGGGAGCTGTTTTTT. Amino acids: CAWSVQVRGELFF.

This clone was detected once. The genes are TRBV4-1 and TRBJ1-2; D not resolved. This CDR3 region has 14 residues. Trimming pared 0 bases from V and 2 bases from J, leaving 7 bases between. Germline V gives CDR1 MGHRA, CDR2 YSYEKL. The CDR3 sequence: CASSQEQRNYGYTF. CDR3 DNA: TGCGCCAGCAGCCAAGAACAGCGGAACTATGGCTACACCTTC.

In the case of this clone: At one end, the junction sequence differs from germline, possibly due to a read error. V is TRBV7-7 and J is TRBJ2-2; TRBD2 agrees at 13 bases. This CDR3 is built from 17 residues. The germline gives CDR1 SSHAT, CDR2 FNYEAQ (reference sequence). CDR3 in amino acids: CASSRGLAGEGTGELFF. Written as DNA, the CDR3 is TGTGCTAGCAGCCGTGGACTAGCGGGAGAAGGAACCGGGGAGCTGTTTTTT.

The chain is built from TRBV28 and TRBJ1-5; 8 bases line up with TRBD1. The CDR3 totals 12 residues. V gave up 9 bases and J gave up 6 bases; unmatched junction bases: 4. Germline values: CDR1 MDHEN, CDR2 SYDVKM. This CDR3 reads CARTGASQPQHF. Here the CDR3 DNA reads TGTGCCAGGACAGGGGCGAGTCAGCCCCAGCATTTT.

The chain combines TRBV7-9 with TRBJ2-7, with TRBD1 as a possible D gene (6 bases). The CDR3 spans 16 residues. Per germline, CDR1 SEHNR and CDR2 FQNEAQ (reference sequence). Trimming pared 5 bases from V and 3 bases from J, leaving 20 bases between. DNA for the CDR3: TGTGCCAGCAGCCGAGTGGGGGCCACCCACTACTACGAGCAGTACTTC. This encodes CASSRVGATHYYEQYF.

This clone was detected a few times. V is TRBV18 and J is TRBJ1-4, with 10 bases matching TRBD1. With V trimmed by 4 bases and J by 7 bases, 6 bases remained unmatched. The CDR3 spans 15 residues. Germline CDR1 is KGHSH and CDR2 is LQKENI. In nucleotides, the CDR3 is TGTGCCAGCTCACTACAGACAGGGGGCGGTGAAAAACTGTTTTTT. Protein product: CASSLQTGGGEKLFF.

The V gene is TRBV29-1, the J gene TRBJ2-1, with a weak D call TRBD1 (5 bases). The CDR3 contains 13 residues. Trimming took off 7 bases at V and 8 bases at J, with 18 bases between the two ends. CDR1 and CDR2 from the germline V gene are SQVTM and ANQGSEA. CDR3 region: CSAKTRQGYEQFF. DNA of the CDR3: TGCAGCGCTAAGACTCGCCAGGGATATGAGCAGTTCTTC.

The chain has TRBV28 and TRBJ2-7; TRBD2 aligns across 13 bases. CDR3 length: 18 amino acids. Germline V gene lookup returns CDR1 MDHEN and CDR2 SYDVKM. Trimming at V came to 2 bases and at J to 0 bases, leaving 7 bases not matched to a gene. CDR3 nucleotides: TGTGCCAGCAGTTTAAGGGGACTAGCGGGACTTTACTCCTACGAGCAGTACTTC. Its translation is CASSLRGLAGLYSYEQYF.

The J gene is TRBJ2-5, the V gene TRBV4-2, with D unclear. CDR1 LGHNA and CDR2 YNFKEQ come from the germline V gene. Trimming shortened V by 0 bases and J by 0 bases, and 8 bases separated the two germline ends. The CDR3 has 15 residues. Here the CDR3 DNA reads TGTGCCAGCAGCCAAGACAGAATCAACCAAGAGACCCAGTACTTC. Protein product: CASSQDRINQETQYF.

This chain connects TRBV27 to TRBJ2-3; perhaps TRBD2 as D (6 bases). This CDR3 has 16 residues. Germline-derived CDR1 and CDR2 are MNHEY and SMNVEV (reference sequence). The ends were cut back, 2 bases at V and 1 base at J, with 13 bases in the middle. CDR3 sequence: CASSLLAVAGTDTQYF. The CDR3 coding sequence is TGTGCCAGCAGTTTACTCGCAGTAGCGGGCACAGATACGCAGTATTTT.